The 27 T cell receptor beta chains below all came from one sample that was sequenced in a study of blood T cell repertoires in COVID-19. Here immunoSEQ multiplex PCR was the method, and the copy in TCRdb shows in-frame clones only, minus some. This table has hundreds of thousands of clones, about 88% appearing once. The source material was peripheral blood. The receptors shown here come from a man aged 60 to 75 with acute or convalescent COVID-19.

The V and J genes are TRBV29-1 and TRBJ1-4; 8 bases line up with TRBD1. V lost 5 bases, J lost 12 bases, and 14 bases stayed unmatched. The CDR3 sequence is 14 residues long. Germline assignment: CDR1 SQVTM and CDR2 ANQGSEA. For the CDR3, the DNA is TGCAGCGTTACAGGGGGTACAACTTTGCGGGAACTGTTTTTT. Its protein is CSVTGGTTLRELFF.

The chain recombines TRBV5-5 with TRBJ2-1, with D unresolved. This CDR3 is 16 amino acids long. V lost 0 bases and J lost 0, with 10 bases in between. Germline CDR1 reads SGHKS; CDR2 reads YYEKEE (reference sequence). Here the CDR3 DNA reads TGTGCCAGCAGCTTGGCCGGCGGATACTCCTACAATGAGCAGTTCTTC. This translates into CASSLAGGYSYNEQFF.

The chain combines TRBV19 with TRBJ2-5; 11 nucleotides align to TRBD2. The germline CDR1 and CDR2 sequences are LNHDA and SQIVND (reference sequence). The CDR3 totals 15 residues. J gave up 2 bases and V 9 bases, and 8 bases lay outside the gene matches. The CDR3 spells CASCLAGGLQETQYF. The DNA for the CDR3 is TGTGCCAGCTGTCTAGCGGGGGGACTACAAGAGACCCAGTACTTC. The full variable domain, rest sourced from reference TRBV19 and TRBJ2-5, is DGGITQSPKYLFRKEGQNVTLSCEQNLNHDAMYWYRQDPGQGLRLIYYSQIVNDFQKGDIAEGYSVSREKKESFPLTVTSAQKNPTAFYLCASCLAGGLQETQYFGPGTRLLVL.

The CDR3 nucleotides are TGCGCCAGCAGCTCCGACAGACGACTGTTTTTT. Translating it yields CASSSDRRLFF. The V call is TRBV5-1, the J call TRBJ1-4, with D maybe TRBD1 (5 bases). Germline V gene data show CDR1 as SGHRS and CDR2 as YFSETQ. The ends were cut back, 3 bases at V and 13 bases at J, with 10 bases in the middle. The CDR3 is made up of 11 amino acids.

J is TRBJ2-1 and V is TRBV19; perhaps TRBD1 as D (6 bases). V shed 5 bases and J shed 10 bases, with 27 bases lying between them. This CDR3 is 17 amino acids long. Germline V lookup: CDR1 LNHDA, CDR2 SQIVND (reference sequence). CDR3 sequence (DNA): TGTGCCAGTAGTTCTTGGACAGCAGACAACACAATTCGGGAGCAGTTCTTC. Residues: CASSSWTADNTIREQFF.

This clone has just one count. V usage is TRBV6-2 or TRBV6-3 and J usage is TRBJ1-2, with D tentatively TRBD1 (5 bases). The CDR3 totals 13 residues. Deletions cut 4 bases from V and 2 bases from J, with 8 bases between. In germline, CDR1 is MNHEY, CDR2 SVGEGT. CDR3 region: CASSFGGNYGYTF. The CDR3 DNA reads as TGTGCCAGCAGTTTCGGGGGAAACTATGGCTACACCTTC.

This clone was counted a single time. This chain joins TRBV7-3 and TRBJ1-1, with no clear D. Trimming stripped 1 base from V and 4 bases from J, with 7 bases between. Per germline, CDR1 SGHTA and CDR2 FQGTGA. The CDR3 spans 13 residues. CDR3 bases: TGTGCCAGCAGCTTAAATCGGGGCACTGAAGCTTTCTTT. Translating it yields CASSLNRGTEAFF.

The rearrangement joins TRBV28 to TRBJ2-7; possible D gene TRBD1, 5 bases. The germline CDR1 and CDR2 sequences are MDHEN and SYDVKM. This CDR3 comprises 11 residues. Trimming took 6 bases from V and 13 from J, leaving 16 bases between them. In nucleotides, the CDR3 is TGTGCCAGCAGCCTTTCCAGGGTGCGTTACTTC. Its protein is CASSLSRVRYF.

As regards this clone: The same CDR3 can be traced to other DNA sequences in this sample. The V and J genes are TRBV9 and TRBJ2-3; tentatively, D is TRBD1 (6 bases). Germline-derived CDR1 and CDR2 are SGDLS and YYNGEE. The CDR3 contains 15 residues. The ends were cut back, 1 base at V and 2 bases at J, with 11 bases in the middle. The CDR3 protein is CASSVRDTSTDTQYF. CDR3 bases: TGTGCCAGCAGCGTACGGGACACCTCCACAGATACGCAGTATTTT.

J is TRBJ2-2 and V is TRBV9, with 8 positions matching TRBD1. This CDR3 contains 15 residues. Germline V gene data show CDR1 as SGDLS and CDR2 as YYNGEE. After removal of 0 bases from V and 7 bases from J, the junction contained 5 bases not matched to a gene. The CDR3 DNA is TGTGCCAGCAGCGTAGCCGGGACAGGAGGCGGGGAGCTGTTTTTT. Translated: CASSVAGTGGGELFF.

This chain links TRBV10-3 with TRBJ2-7, with D perhaps TRBD1 (5 bases). This CDR3 is 12 amino acids long. Looked up from germline, CDR1 is ENHRY and CDR2 is SYGVKD. Trimming removed 6 bases at V and 5 bases at J, with 11 bases between. Here the CDR3 reads CAIRAGSHEQYF. The CDR3 DNA reads TGTGCCATCAGGGCAGGGTCCCACGAGCAGTACTTC.

The CDR3 DNA reads as TGTGCCAGCAGTTTACGTTACGGGGGGGCTGGGGCCACTGAAGCTTTCTTT. As protein: CASSLRYGGAGATEAFF. The chain combines TRBV28 with TRBJ1-1; weak D call: TRBD1 (6 bases). Germline V CDR1 and CDR2: MDHEN, SYDVKM. The CDR3 covers 17 residues. The V end was cut by 2 bases, the J end by 4 bases, with 20 bases between.

This clone was detected once. The chain carries TRBV18 and TRBJ2-5; 8 bases map to TRBD2. J lost 3 bases, V lost 3 bases, and 3 bases had no gene match. This CDR3 comprises 14 residues. Germline CDR1 is KGHSH and CDR2 is LQKENI. DNA of the CDR3: TGTGCCAGCTCACCCACTAGCGGTAAAGAGACCCAGTACTTC. This sequence encodes CASSPTSGKETQYF.

This clone has a single count. The chain carries TRBV5-4 and TRBJ2-7; weak D call: TRBD1 (6 bases). The CDR3 has 17 amino acids. Germline loops: CDR1 SGHNT, CDR2 YYREEE (reference sequence). Trimming stripped 3 bases from V and 1 base from J, with 20 bases between. The CDR3 DNA sequence: TGTGCCAGCAGCTCGCCATCACCACAGGGACGATCCTACGAGCAGTACTTC. This sequence encodes CASSSPSPQGRSYEQYF.

This clone was observed a few times. The genes are TRBV2 and TRBJ1-5, with TRBD1 matching 7 bases. Germline V gives CDR1 SNHLY, CDR2 FYNNEI. The CDR3 has 18 residues. V was pared by 2 bases and J by 0 bases, with 10 bases of the junction left unmatched. This chain's CDR3 is CASSEQGGLRASNQPQHF. Written as DNA, the CDR3 is TGTGCCAGCAGTGAACAAGGGGGCCTAAGAGCTAGCAATCAGCCCCAGCATTTT.

The CDR3 nucleotides are TGTGCCAGCAGGACGACAGGGGGCGGTGGTGAAAAACTGTTTTTT. Its protein is CASRTTGGGGEKLFF. The chain couples TRBV2 to TRBJ1-4; 10 positions agree with TRBD1. Germline values: CDR1 SNHLY, CDR2 FYNNEI. The V gene end was trimmed by 6 bases and the J gene end by 7 bases; junction bases not matched to a gene: 8. The CDR3 has 15 amino acids.

This clone was found once. The chain links TRBV9 to TRBJ2-1, with 11 bases aligning to TRBD2. This CDR3 spans 18 amino acids. The ends lost 0 bases at V and 5 bases at J; junction bases unmatched: 10. The germline V gene has CDR1 SGDLS and CDR2 YYNGEE. CDR3 bases: TGTGCCAGCAGCGTAGAACCCTCGACTAGCGGGGCCCACAATGAGCAGTTCTTC. Amino acids: CASSVEPSTSGAHNEQFF.

The J gene is TRBJ1-1, the V gene TRBV2; no clear D gene. Trimming took 7 bases from V and 3 from J, leaving 15 bases between them. Germline loops: CDR1 SNHLY, CDR2 FYNNEI. There are 14 residues in the CDR3. The CDR3 region is CASTPGGGDTEAFF. The CDR3 DNA is TGTGCCAGCACCCCTGGTGGAGGCGACACTGAAGCTTTCTTT.

The rearrangement links TRBV7-8 to TRBJ1-2; D is ambiguous. The ends were cut back, 3 bases at V and 8 bases at J, with 19 bases in the middle. The length of the CDR3 is 15 residues. Germline values: CDR1 SGHVS, CDR2 FQNEAQ. CDR3 sequence reads: CASSLGSRSTGGYTF. CDR3 nucleotides: TGTGCCAGCAGCTTGGGGAGCAGGTCGACTGGGGGCTACACCTTC.

The V gene is TRBV19, the J gene TRBJ1-5, with 7 bases that match TRBD1. The V and J ends lost 5 bases and 2 bases, in that order; junction bases with no gene match: 6. CDR3 length equals 15 residues. CDR1 is LNHDA, CDR2 SQIVND, per germline (reference sequence). The CDR3 protein is CASSYGDRGNQPQHF. Here the CDR3 DNA reads TGTGCCAGTAGTTATGGGGACAGAGGCAATCAGCCCCAGCATTTT.

The gene calls are TRBV2 and TRBJ1-3, with D unresolved. Germline loops: CDR1 SNHLY, CDR2 FYNNEI. V was clipped by 3 bases and J by 0 bases, with 12 bases between them. The CDR3 extends over 16 amino acids. The CDR3 reads CASSERAGFSGNTIYF. The CDR3 nucleotides are TGTGCCAGCAGTGAGCGAGCCGGGTTCTCTGGAAACACCATATATTTT.

This chain uses TRBV10-3 with TRBJ2-5, with 9 bases aligning to TRBD2. Germline CDR1 is ENHRY and CDR2 is SYGVKD. This CDR3 is 15 amino acids long. The J segment lost 5 bases and the V segment lost 2 bases, leaving 6 bases of the junction unmatched. In nucleotides, the CDR3 is TGTGCCATCAGTGAGGAAGGACTAGCGAGGGAGACCCAGTACTTC. Its translation: CAISEEGLARETQYF.

V gene TRBV6-5 combines with J gene TRBJ1-5; D unclear. The CDR3 runs 15 residues. CDR1 MNHEY and CDR2 SVGAGI come from the germline V gene. Trimming pared 5 bases from V and 0 bases from J, leaving 11 bases between. The CDR3 protein is CASSTNRNSNQPQHF. CDR3 nucleotide sequence: TGTGCCAGCAGTACCAACAGAAATAGCAATCAGCCCCAGCATTTT.

This sequence joins TRBV19 and TRBJ2-1, with 8 bases lining up with TRBD2. V gave up 8 bases and J gave up 1 base; unmatched junction bases: 7. CDR3 length: 15 amino acids. In germline, CDR1 is LNHDA, CDR2 SQIVND (reference sequence). For the CDR3, the DNA is TGTGCCAGTCATAGGACTAGCAAATCCTACAATGAGCAGTTCTTC. It is translated as CASHRTSKSYNEQFF.

The V and J genes are TRBV18 and TRBJ2-7, with D possibly matching TRBD2 (6 bases). Germline V gene sequence: CDR1 KGHSH, CDR2 LQKENI. V lost 5 bases, J lost 7 bases, and 18 bases lay in between. CDR3 length: 14 amino acids. The CDR3 DNA is TGTGCCAGCTCAACCTGGGAGGTTGCTGGGGAGCAGTACTTC. Its translation is CASSTWEVAGEQYF.

This clone was observed a handful of times. The CDR3 DNA reads TGTGCCAGCCATTCGGGCGGGGTAAACAATCAGCCCCAGCATTTT. Protein product: CASHSGGVNNQPQHF. This chain joins TRBV19 and TRBJ1-5, with D uncertain. CDR3 length equals 15 residues. Trimming removed 9 bases from V and 3 bases from J, with 18 bases in between. CDR1 is LNHDA, CDR2 SQIVND, per germline (reference sequence). The full variable domain, its missing parts supplied by reference TRBV19 and TRBJ1-5, is DGGITQSPKYLFRKEGQNVTLSCEQNLNHDAMYWYRQDPGQGLRLIYYSQIVNDFQKGDIAEGYSVSREKKESFPLTVTSAQKNPTAFYLCASHSGGVNNQPQHFGDGTRLSIL.

The chain combines TRBV5-1 with TRBJ2-1; possibly TRBD1 for D (6 bases). From germline, CDR1 is SGHRS and CDR2 YFSETQ. V was trimmed by 0 bases and J by 5 bases, leaving 12 bases between them. The CDR3 contains 15 residues. CDR3 residues: CASSLDVGAHNEQFF. In DNA form, the CDR3 reads TGCGCCAGCAGCTTGGATGTGGGGGCCCACAATGAGCAGTTCTTC. Filled out from reference TRBV5-1 and TRBJ2-1, the complete variable domain reads KAGVTQTPRYLIKTRGQQVTLSCSPISGHRSVSWYQQTPGQGLQFLFEYFSETQRNKGNFPGRFSGRQFSNSRSEMNVSTLELGDSALYLCASSLDVGAHNEQFFGPGTRLTVL.